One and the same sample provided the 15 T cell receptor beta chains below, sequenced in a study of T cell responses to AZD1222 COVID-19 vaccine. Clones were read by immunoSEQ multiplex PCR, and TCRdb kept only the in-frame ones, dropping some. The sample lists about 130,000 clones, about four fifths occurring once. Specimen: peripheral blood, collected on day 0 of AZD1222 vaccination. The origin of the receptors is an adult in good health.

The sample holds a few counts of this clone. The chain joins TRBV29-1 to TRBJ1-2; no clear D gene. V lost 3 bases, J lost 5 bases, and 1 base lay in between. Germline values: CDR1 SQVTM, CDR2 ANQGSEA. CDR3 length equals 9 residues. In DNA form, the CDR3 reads TGCAGCGTTGATTATGGCTACACCTTC. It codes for CSVDYGYTF. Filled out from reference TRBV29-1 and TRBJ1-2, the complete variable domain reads SAVISQKPSRDICQRGTSLTIQCQVDSQVTMMFWYRQQPGQSLTLIATANQGSEATYESGFVIDKFPISRPNLTFSTLTVSNMSPEDSSIYLCSVDYGYTFGSGTRLTVV.

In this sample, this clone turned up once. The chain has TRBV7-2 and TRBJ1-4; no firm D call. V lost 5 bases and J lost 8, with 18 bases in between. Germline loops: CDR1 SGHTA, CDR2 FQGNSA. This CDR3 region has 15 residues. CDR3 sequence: CASSDWGERGEKLFF. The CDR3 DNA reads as TGTGCCAGCAGCGATTGGGGTGAGAGAGGCGAAAAACTGTTTTTT.

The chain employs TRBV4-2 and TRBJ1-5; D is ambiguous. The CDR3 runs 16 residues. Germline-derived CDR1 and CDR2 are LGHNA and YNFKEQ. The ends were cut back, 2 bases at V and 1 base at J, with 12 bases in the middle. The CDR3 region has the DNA TGTGCCAGCAGCCAATTGGGGATTTCCAGCAATCAGCCCCAGCATTTT. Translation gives CASSQLGISSNQPQHF.

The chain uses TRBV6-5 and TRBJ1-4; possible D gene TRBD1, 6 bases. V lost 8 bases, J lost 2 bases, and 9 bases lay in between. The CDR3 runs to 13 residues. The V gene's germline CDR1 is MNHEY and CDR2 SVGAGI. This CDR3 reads CASGTWTNEKLFF. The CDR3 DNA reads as TGTGCCAGCGGGACATGGACTAATGAAAAACTGTTTTTT.

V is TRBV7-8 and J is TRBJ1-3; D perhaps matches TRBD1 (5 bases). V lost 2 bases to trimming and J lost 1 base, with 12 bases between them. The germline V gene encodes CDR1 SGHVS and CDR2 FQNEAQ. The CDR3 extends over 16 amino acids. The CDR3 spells CASSLWGRESGNTIYF. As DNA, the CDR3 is TGTGCCAGCAGCTTATGGGGGAGGGAGTCTGGAAACACCATATATTTT. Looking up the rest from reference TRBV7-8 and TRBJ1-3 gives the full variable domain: GAGVSQSPRYKVAKRGQDVALRCDPISGHVSLFWYQQALGQGPEFLTYFQNEAQLDKSGLPSDRFFAERPEGSVSTLKIQRTQQEDSAVYLCASSLWGRESGNTIYFGEGSWLTVV.

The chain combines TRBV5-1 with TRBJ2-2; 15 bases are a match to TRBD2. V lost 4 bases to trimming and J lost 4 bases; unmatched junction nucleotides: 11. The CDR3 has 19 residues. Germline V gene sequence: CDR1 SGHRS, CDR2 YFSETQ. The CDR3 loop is CASSPGTSGGPFSTGELFF. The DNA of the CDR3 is TGCGCCAGCAGCCCGGGGACTAGCGGGGGGCCGTTTAGCACCGGGGAGCTGTTTTTT.

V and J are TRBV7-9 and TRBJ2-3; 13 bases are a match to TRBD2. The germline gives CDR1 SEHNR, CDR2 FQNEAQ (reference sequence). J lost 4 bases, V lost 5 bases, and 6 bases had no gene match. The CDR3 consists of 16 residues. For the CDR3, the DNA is TGTGCCAGCAGCCCCCGGACTAGCGGGGGATCAGATACGCAGTATTTT. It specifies CASSPRTSGGSDTQYF. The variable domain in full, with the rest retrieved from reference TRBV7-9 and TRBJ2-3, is DTGVSQNPRHKITKRGQNVTFRCDPISEHNRLYWYRQTLGQGPEFLTYFQNEAQLEKSRLLSDRFSAERPKGSFSTLEIQRTEQGDSAMYLCASSPRTSGGSDTQYFGPGTRLTVL.

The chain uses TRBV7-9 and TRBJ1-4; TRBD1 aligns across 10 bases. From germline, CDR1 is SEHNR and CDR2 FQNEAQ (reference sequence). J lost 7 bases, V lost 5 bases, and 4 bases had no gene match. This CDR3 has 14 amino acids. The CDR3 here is CASSGDRGREKLFF. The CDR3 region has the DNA TGTGCCAGCAGCGGAGACAGGGGGCGTGAAAAACTGTTTTTT.

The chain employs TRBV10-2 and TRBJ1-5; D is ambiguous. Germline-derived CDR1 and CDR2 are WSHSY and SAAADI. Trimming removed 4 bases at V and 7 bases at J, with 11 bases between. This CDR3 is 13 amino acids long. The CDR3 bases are TGCGCCAGCAGTGCACAGCAGATGCAGCCCCAGCATTTT. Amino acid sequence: CASSAQQMQPQHF.

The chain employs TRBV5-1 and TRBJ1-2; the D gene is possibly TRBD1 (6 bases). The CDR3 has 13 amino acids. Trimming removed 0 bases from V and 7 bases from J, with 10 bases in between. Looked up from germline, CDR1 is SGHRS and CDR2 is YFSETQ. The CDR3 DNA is TGCGCCAGCAGCTTGGAGCTAGGGGGTGGCTACACCTTC. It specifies CASSLELGGGYTF.

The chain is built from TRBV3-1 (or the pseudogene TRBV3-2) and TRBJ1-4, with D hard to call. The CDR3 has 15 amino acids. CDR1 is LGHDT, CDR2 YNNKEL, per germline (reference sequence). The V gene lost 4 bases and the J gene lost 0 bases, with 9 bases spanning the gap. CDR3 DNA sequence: TGTGCCAGCAGCCCGAATACGGCAACTAATGAAAAACTGTTTTTT. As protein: CASSPNTATNEKLFF.

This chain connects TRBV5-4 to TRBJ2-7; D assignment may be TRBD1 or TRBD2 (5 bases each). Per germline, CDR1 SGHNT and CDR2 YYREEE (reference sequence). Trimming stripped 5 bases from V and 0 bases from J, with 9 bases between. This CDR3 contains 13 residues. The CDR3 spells CASRAGTSYEQYF. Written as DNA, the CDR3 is TGTGCCAGCAGGGCCGGGACCTCCTACGAGCAGTACTTC.

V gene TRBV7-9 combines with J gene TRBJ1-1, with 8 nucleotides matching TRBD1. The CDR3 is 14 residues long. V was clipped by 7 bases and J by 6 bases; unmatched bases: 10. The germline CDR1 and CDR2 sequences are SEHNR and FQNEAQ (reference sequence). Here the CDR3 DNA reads TGTGCCAGCACCGTAACAGGGGGGTTCGCTGAAGCTTTCTTT. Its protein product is CASTVTGGFAEAFF.

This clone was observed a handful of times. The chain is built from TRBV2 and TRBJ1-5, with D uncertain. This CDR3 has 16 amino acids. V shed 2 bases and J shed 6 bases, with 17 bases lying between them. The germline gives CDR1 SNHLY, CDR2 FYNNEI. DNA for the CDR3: TGTGCCAGCAGTGAACCGGGCCAACGGACGAGTCAGCCCCAGCATTTT. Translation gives CASSEPGQRTSQPQHF.

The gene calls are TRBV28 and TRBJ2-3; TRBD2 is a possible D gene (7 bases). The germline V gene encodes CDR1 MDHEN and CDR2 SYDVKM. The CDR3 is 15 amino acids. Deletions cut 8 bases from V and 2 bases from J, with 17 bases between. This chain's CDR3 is CASLGGARNTDTQYF. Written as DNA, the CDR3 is TGTGCCAGCCTTGGGGGGGCTCGAAACACAGATACGCAGTATTTT.